The rows below give T cell receptor beta chains drawn from one sample of a study of blood T cell repertoires in COVID-19. The repertoire was sequenced with immunoSEQ multiplex PCR; TCRdb's copy has only in-frame clones and lacks some. The profile shows roughly 24,000 clones, around 84% of them singletons. The sample taken for sequencing was peripheral blood. The source of these receptors is a woman of 80 years or more with acute or convalescent COVID-19. CDR3s include the opening cysteine and the closing phenylalanine or tryptophan. A D gene is named only where the DNA matches it firmly. The size of a clone is reported for some rows only, either as once, few or many, or as a class for expanded clones.

CDR3aa: CASSLRTGDQPQHF
CDR3nt: TGTGCCAGCAGCTTACGGACAGGGGATCAGCCCCAGCATTTT
j_gene: TRBJ1-5
d_gene: TRBD1
v_gene: TRBV7-8
abundance: .

CDR3aa: CASSYLRGNRWETQYF
CDR3nt: TGTGCCAGCAGTTATCTGCGGGGGAATCGGTGGGAGACCCAGTACTTC
j_gene: TRBJ2-5
d_gene: TRBD2
v_gene: TRBV6-2/TRBV6-3
abundance: .

CDR3aa: CASRSGAGLDTQYF
CDR3nt: TGTGCCAGCCGATCAGGAGCGGGACTGGATACGCAGTATTTT
j_gene: TRBJ2-3
d_gene: TRBD2
v_gene: TRBV19
abundance: .

CDR3aa: CASSATGTGNQPQHF
CDR3nt: TGTGCCAGCAGCGCGACAGGCACAGGCAATCAGCCCCAGCATTTT
j_gene: TRBJ1-5
d_gene: .
v_gene: TRBV2
abundance: .

CDR3aa: CASNLNGVYGYTF
CDR3nt: TGTGCCAGCAATCTGAACGGAGTCTATGGCTACACCTTC
j_gene: TRBJ1-2
d_gene: .
v_gene: TRBV12-3/TRBV12-4
abundance: .

CDR3aa: CASSPWLAGQPRQTGELFF
CDR3nt: TGTGCCAGCTCACCATGGCTAGCGGGTCAGCCACGCCAAACCGGGGAGCTGTTTTTT
j_gene: TRBJ2-2
d_gene: TRBD2
v_gene: TRBV18
abundance: few

CDR3aa: CASSQSALDSSNYGYTF
CDR3nt: TGTGCCAGCAGCCAATCAGCGCTGGACAGTTCTAACTATGGCTACACCTTC
j_gene: TRBJ1-2
d_gene: .
v_gene: TRBV3-1/TRBV3-2
abundance: .

CDR3aa: CASTSGYHTEAFF
CDR3nt: TGTGCCAGCACCTCGGGGTATCACACTGAAGCTTTCTTT
j_gene: TRBJ1-1
d_gene: .
v_gene: TRBV12-3/TRBV12-4
abundance: .

CDR3aa: CASSFSGAGETQYF
CDR3nt: TGTGCCAGCAGCTTCTCAGGGGCTGGGGAGACCCAGTACTTC
j_gene: TRBJ2-5
d_gene: .
v_gene: TRBV11-2
abundance: .

CDR3aa: CASSQERRDTQYF
CDR3nt: TGCGCCAGCAGCCAAGAAAGGCGGGATACGCAGTATTTT
j_gene: TRBJ2-3
d_gene: .
v_gene: TRBV4-1
abundance: few

CDR3aa: CASSTGLGGPAYEQYF
CDR3nt: TGTGCCAGCAGCACCGGTCTGGGGGGGCCAGCCTACGAGCAGTACTTC
j_gene: TRBJ2-7
d_gene: .
v_gene: TRBV7-2
abundance: .

CDR3aa: CASSPVAGGYNEQFF
CDR3nt: TGTGCCAGCAGCCCAGTAGCGGGAGGCTACAATGAGCAGTTCTTC
j_gene: TRBJ2-1
d_gene: TRBD2
v_gene: TRBV7-2
abundance: .

CDR3aa: CAWRTGVGQPQHF
CDR3nt: TGTGCCTGGAGAACAGGGGTTGGACAGCCCCAGCATTTT
j_gene: TRBJ1-5
d_gene: TRBD1
v_gene: TRBV30
abundance: .

CDR3aa: CASSPGGVRETQYF
CDR3nt: TGTGCCAGCAGCCCGGGGGGGGTTCGAGAGACCCAGTACTTC
j_gene: TRBJ2-5
d_gene: TRBD2
v_gene: TRBV7-2
abundance: .

CDR3aa: CASSQAAGTNEKLFF
CDR3nt: TGCGCCAGCAGCCAAGCCGCAGGGACTAATGAAAAACTGTTTTTT
j_gene: TRBJ1-4
d_gene: .
v_gene: TRBV4-3
abundance: .

CDR3aa: CASSRHRDSLYGYTF
CDR3nt: TGTGCCAGCAGCCGCCACCGGGACAGCCTCTATGGCTACACCTTC
j_gene: TRBJ1-2
d_gene: TRBD1
v_gene: TRBV27
abundance: .

CDR3aa: CASSPLSYEQYF
CDR3nt: TGTGCCAGCAGCCCTCTATCCTACGAGCAGTACTTC
j_gene: TRBJ2-7
d_gene: .
v_gene: TRBV6-2/TRBV6-3
abundance: .

CDR3aa: CASSQSGQGPYEQYF
CDR3nt: TGTGCCAGCAGCCAAAGCGGTCAGGGGCCCTACGAGCAGTACTTC
j_gene: TRBJ2-7
d_gene: .
v_gene: TRBV3-1/TRBV3-2
abundance: .

CDR3aa: CASRDSHSGNTIYF
CDR3nt: TGTGCCAGTAGGGACAGCCACTCTGGAAACACCATATATTTT
j_gene: TRBJ1-3
d_gene: .
v_gene: TRBV19
abundance: .

CDR3aa: CASSAGRSSSYEQYF
CDR3nt: TGTGCCAGCAGCGCAGGAAGATCAAGCTCCTACGAGCAGTACTTC
j_gene: TRBJ2-7
d_gene: .
v_gene: TRBV6-5
abundance: few

CDR3aa: CASTPDWTQETQYF
CDR3nt: TGTGCCAGCACCCCGGACTGGACCCAAGAGACCCAGTACTTC
j_gene: TRBJ2-5
d_gene: .
v_gene: TRBV6-5
abundance: .

CDR3aa: CATSRGLDRGPTEAFF
CDR3nt: TGTGCCACCAGCAGGGGACTGGACAGGGGGCCCACTGAAGCTTTCTTT
j_gene: TRBJ1-1
d_gene: TRBD1
v_gene: TRBV15
abundance: .

CDR3aa: CASSRQGSYNEQFF
CDR3nt: TGTGCCAGCAGCCGTCAGGGCTCCTACAATGAGCAGTTCTTC
j_gene: TRBJ2-1
d_gene: .
v_gene: TRBV6-2/TRBV6-3
abundance: hyperexpanded

CDR3aa: CASSLRTFYNEQFF
CDR3nt: TGCGCCAGCAGCCTGAGGACTTTCTACAATGAGCAGTTCTTC
j_gene: TRBJ2-1
d_gene: .
v_gene: TRBV5-1
abundance: .

CDR3aa: CASSVGQGSTGELFF
CDR3nt: TGTGCCAGCAGCGTAGGACAGGGAAGTACCGGGGAGCTGTTTTTT
j_gene: TRBJ2-2
d_gene: TRBD1
v_gene: TRBV9
abundance: .

CDR3aa: CASTLNYGYTF
CDR3nt: TGTGCCAGCACCCTAAACTATGGCTACACCTTC
j_gene: TRBJ1-2
d_gene: .
v_gene: TRBV2
abundance: once

CDR3aa: CAWHRGRYYGYTF
CDR3nt: TGTGCCTGGCACAGGGGAAGGTACTATGGCTACACCTTC
j_gene: TRBJ1-2
d_gene: TRBD1
v_gene: TRBV30
abundance: .

CDR3aa: CASSPAPGGGLVEQFF
CDR3nt: TGTGCCAGCAGCCCCGCCCCTGGCGGGGGGCTCGTTGAGCAGTTCTTC
j_gene: TRBJ2-1
d_gene: TRBD2
v_gene: TRBV2
abundance: .

CDR3aa: CSVLRGGLTGELFF
CDR3nt: TGCAGCGTTCTGCGGGGGGGCCTCACCGGGGAGCTGTTTTTT
j_gene: TRBJ2-2
d_gene: TRBD2
v_gene: TRBV29-1
abundance: .